The 19 T cell receptor beta chains listed next were all sequenced from one sample in a study of Ad26.COV2.S vaccination and SARS-CoV-2 variants. The data were produced by immunoSEQ multiplex PCR, yet TCRdb's version contains in-frame clones alone and is incomplete. The sample contains about 400,000 clones, 83% of which appear only once. Treatment given: around 19 received Ad26.COV2.S at low or high dose, single or two shots; 5 received placebo; per-sample allocation not given. Vaccine and placebo recipients were sampled on day 63 after the first injection. The sample consisted of peripheral blood, taken in a trial of Ad26.COV2.S vaccine versus placebo. The receptors were gathered from a person between 18 and 59 years old who received the Ad26.COV2.S COVID-19 vaccine or a placebo.

The sample holds one count of this clone. The genes are TRBV11-2 and TRBJ2-5; D assignment may be TRBD1 or TRBD2 (5 bases each). Germline lookup yields CDR1 SGHAT and CDR2 FQNNGV. The CDR3 runs to 12 residues. Trimming cost V 8 bases and J 5 bases, with 12 bases left between them. CDR3 amino acids: CASGDLRETQYF. The CDR3 nucleotides are TGTGCCAGCGGGGACCTCCGGGAGACCCAGTACTTC.

The chain uses TRBV10-1 and TRBJ1-1; 10 nucleotides match TRBD1. The CDR3 is made up of 17 amino acids. CDR1 and CDR2 (germline): WNHNN, SYGVQD (reference sequence). V was pared by 7 bases and J by 1 base, with 12 bases of the junction left unmatched. Here the CDR3 reads CASTRKRQGASNTEAFF. The CDR3 bases are TGCGCCAGCACAAGAAAGAGACAGGGGGCTTCGAACACTGAAGCTTTCTTT.

The V call is TRBV5-1, the J call TRBJ1-1, with D perhaps matching TRBD1 (6 bases). The CDR3 contains 13 residues. Looked up from germline, CDR1 is SGHRS and CDR2 is YFSETQ. The ends were cut back, 4 bases at V and 6 bases at J, with 13 bases in the middle. Written as DNA, the CDR3 is TGCGCCAGCAGCCCCCGAGGGGGGCCTGAAGCTTTCTTT. This gives the protein CASSPRGGPEAFF.

The chain couples TRBV11-2 to TRBJ2-7; no firm D call. There are 12 residues in the CDR3. V was trimmed by 4 bases and J by 4 bases, leaving 8 bases between them. From germline, CDR1 is SGHAT and CDR2 FQNNGV. CDR3 region: CASSSSLYEQYF. CDR3 in DNA: TGTGCCAGCAGCTCGTCCTTGTACGAGCAGTACTTC.

This sequence joins TRBV27 and TRBJ1-1; weak D call: TRBD1 (6 bases). The germline V gene has CDR1 MNHEY and CDR2 SMNVEV (reference sequence). V was cut by 6 bases and J by 5 bases, with 13 bases left in between. This CDR3 contains 13 residues. The CDR3 region has the DNA TGTGCCAGCAGATACCTCCAGGGGACTGAAGCTTTCTTT. Its protein product is CASRYLQGTEAFF.

V is TRBV27 and J is TRBJ1-1; D might be TRBD1 (6 bases). The CDR3 has 12 amino acids. V dropped 0 bases and J dropped 11 bases, with 10 bases sitting between them. The germline CDR1 and CDR2 sequences are MNHEY and SMNVEV (reference sequence). DNA of the CDR3: TGTGCCAGCAGTTTATCGGGGGGCACGGCTTTCTTT. It yields the protein CASSLSGGTAFF.

V is TRBV6-5 and J is TRBJ1-2; D possibly corresponds to TRBD1 (6 bases). This CDR3 contains 12 residues. Germline CDR1 MNHEY, CDR2 SVGAGI. The germline V and J ends were trimmed by 7 bases and 8 bases, with 14 bases remaining between them. The CDR3 DNA follows: TGTGCCAGCACCAACGGGGGGGGCGGCTACACCTTC. It encodes CASTNGGGGYTF.

V usage is TRBV6-5 and J usage is TRBJ2-7; 10 nucleotides match TRBD1. CDR1 is MNHEY, CDR2 SVGAGI, per germline. J was trimmed by 5 bases and V by 6 bases; bases with no gene match: 10. CDR3 length: 15 amino acids. The CDR3 DNA sequence: TGTGCCAGCAGCTTGACCGGGACAGGGGTACACGAGCAGTACTTC. The encoded protein is CASSLTGTGVHEQYF.

This clone occurred once. This chain joins TRBV15 and TRBJ1-6, with 9 nucleotides matching TRBD1. The CDR3 length is 17 residues. V was clipped by 1 base and J by 13 bases; unmatched bases: 14. Germline V gives CDR1 LNHNV, CDR2 YYDKDF (reference sequence). The DNA for the CDR3 is TGTGCCACCAGCAGAGCCCTCTCCGGGACAGGGAAGGTCCCCCTCCACTTT. Translated, it gives CATSRALSGTGKVPLHF.

The genes are TRBV29-1 and TRBJ1-6; D is unresolved. The CDR3 consists of 13 residues. From germline, CDR1 is SQVTM and CDR2 ANQGSEA. The V end was cut by 5 bases, the J end by 7 bases, with 12 bases between. CDR3 sequence: CSVSLGGNSPLHF. The CDR3 DNA reads TGCAGCGTTTCGCTTGGCGGCAATTCACCCCTCCACTTT.

This chain joins TRBV6-1 and TRBJ1-1; D gene unclear. V was clipped by 6 bases and J by 1 base, with 9 bases between them. The germline V gene has CDR1 MNHNS and CDR2 SASEGT. The CDR3 consists of 13 residues. The CDR3 here is CASRISGNTEAFF. In DNA form, the CDR3 reads TGTGCCAGCAGGATTAGCGGGAACACTGAAGCTTTCTTT.

The chain carries TRBV14 and TRBJ2-1, with unresolved D. CDR3 length: 14 residues. Germline CDR1 is SGHDN and CDR2 is FVKESK. Trimming shortened V by 0 bases and J by 6 bases, and 9 bases separated the two germline ends. As DNA, the CDR3 is TGTGCCAGCAGCCAAGAACAAGTTGGCAATGAGCAGTTCTTC. Protein: CASSQEQVGNEQFF.

The chain has TRBV5-1 and TRBJ2-5; D remains unclear. The CDR3 has 14 amino acids. V was shortened by 0 bases and J by 5 bases, with 11 bases between the two germline ends. Looked up from germline, CDR1 is SGHRS and CDR2 is YFSETQ. The CDR3 sequence is CASSLVPGAETQYF. Here the CDR3 DNA reads TGCGCCAGCAGCTTGGTTCCGGGCGCTGAGACCCAGTACTTC.

The chain employs TRBV7-6 and TRBJ1-3, with a possible D match to TRBD1 (5 bases). This CDR3 spans 17 amino acids. Trimming took off 4 bases at V and 4 bases at J, with 20 bases between the two ends. Germline assignment: CDR1 SGHVS and CDR2 FNYEAQ. In DNA, the CDR3 is TGTGCCAGCAGCTCCACTTTCCCCGGGGGATTCGGAAACACCATATATTTT. Protein product: CASSSTFPGGFGNTIYF. The whole variable domain, filled in from reference TRBV7-6 and TRBJ1-3, reads GAGVSQSPRYKVTKRGQDVALRCDPISGHVSLYWYRQALGQGPEFLTYFNYEAQQDKSGLPNDRFSAERPEGSISTLTIQRTEQRDSAMYRCASSSTFPGGFGNTIYFGEGSWLTVV.

The chain links TRBV6-1 to TRBJ2-1; D unclear. V was trimmed by 4 bases and J by 2 bases, leaving 21 bases between them. Germline lookup yields CDR1 MNHNS and CDR2 SASEGT. This CDR3 spans 18 amino acids. This CDR3 is CASSGSLGIVTAYNEQFF. CDR3 nucleotides: TGTGCCAGCAGTGGTTCCCTTGGTATAGTTACCGCCTACAATGAGCAGTTCTTC.

This clone was seen only once. The V gene is TRBV7-2, the J gene TRBJ2-2; TRBD2 agrees at 8 bases. Unmatched junction bases numbered 1, after V lost 1 base and J lost 3 bases. The germline CDR1 and CDR2 sequences are SGHTA and FQGNSA. The length of the CDR3 is 15 residues. The DNA of the CDR3 is TGTGCCAGCAGCTTAGGAGCGGGGGACACCGGGGAGCTGTTTTTT. This sequence encodes CASSLGAGDTGELFF.

V gene TRBV29-1 combines with J gene TRBJ1-2; D unresolved. The CDR3 is 11 amino acids. Germline values: CDR1 SQVTM, CDR2 ANQGSEA. With 6 bases removed from V and 0 bases from J, the gap between germline ends came to 5 bases. CDR3 amino acids: CSVRTNYGYTF. The CDR3 DNA follows: TGCAGCGTCAGGACTAACTATGGCTACACCTTC.

The chain uses TRBV4-1 and TRBJ2-7; 10 bases fit TRBD1. Germline lookup yields CDR1 MGHRA and CDR2 YSYEKL. The V segment lost 3 bases and the J segment 2 bases; nucleotides outside the gene matches: 7. This CDR3 has 16 amino acids. The CDR3 protein is CASSHLGDRGPYEQYF. CDR3 in DNA: TGCGCCAGCAGCCACCTTGGGGACAGGGGACCCTACGAGCAGTACTTC.

The CDR3 region is CASSPKADRNQPQHF. DNA of the CDR3: TGTGCCAGCTCACCAAAGGCGGACAGGAATCAGCCCCAGCATTTT. The chain employs TRBV18 and TRBJ1-5; 7 positions match TRBD1. Germline V gene lookup returns CDR1 KGHSH and CDR2 LQKENI. The length of the CDR3 is 15 residues. Trimming at V came to 2 bases and at J to 4 bases, leaving 5 bases not matched to a gene.